The rows below give T cell receptor beta chains drawn from one sample of a study of shared clonotypes between healthy human individuals. The method was immunoSEQ multiplex PCR; TCRdb's version includes in-frame clones alone and lacks a portion of them. The sample lists about 1.1 million clones; around 77% were seen once. The sample taken for sequencing was memory CD4+ T cells from PBMCs. These receptors were obtained from a young man in good health. Some clones in this sample may be carry-over from other donors' samples. Both conserved end residues are part of each CDR3. A D gene is named only where the DNA matches it firmly.

TRBV9	.	TRBJ2-5	CASIPPPVRGQETQYF
TRBV5-1	.	TRBJ2-7	CASSLRQESYEQYF
TRBV19	TRBD1	TRBJ2-7	CASRRTGSSYEQYF
TRBV7-9	.	TRBJ2-1	CASSLVGGYNEQFF
TRBV25-1	TRBD1	TRBJ1-6	CASSEGQGLSPLHF
TRBV2	.	TRBJ1-5	CASRTATYQPQHF
TRBV9	.	TRBJ2-3	CASSFGGDGTDTQYF
TRBV5-1	.	TRBJ2-7	CASSLGHTTSYEQYF
TRBV29-1	TRBD2	TRBJ2-3	CSVDGASGPTDTQYF
TRBV6-5	.	TRBJ2-7	CASTLGSGGFEEQYF
TRBV28	TRBD1	TRBJ1-2	CASSFPPTQGNGYTF
TRBV30	.	TRBJ2-7	CAWRRDGYDYEQYF
TRBV18	TRBD1	TRBJ1-1	CASSLSYRGDTEAFF
TRBV28	.	TRBJ1-5	CASSLGGRSNQPQHF
TRBV5-1	TRBD1	TRBJ2-1	CASSIQGQGWQFF
TRBV5-1	TRBD2	TRBJ2-3	CASSWDSGSTQYF
TRBV6-5	TRBD2	TRBJ2-1	CASSYSRGRDNNEQFF
TRBV5-1	.	TRBJ2-5	CASNLASPQETQYF
TRBV30	.	TRBJ1-2	CAWSVLGVYGYTF
TRBV29-1	TRBD2	TRBJ2-5	CSVESSGRLETQYF
TRBV29-1	TRBD2	TRBJ2-1	CSVSGLAETQNNEQFF
TRBV28	.	TRBJ2-2	CASSFGGWNTGELFF
TRBV5-1	TRBD1	TRBJ1-4	CASSLRGLDEKLFF
TRBV2	.	TRBJ1-5	CASTQGERLTQPQHF
TRBV6-6	.	TRBJ1-5	CASSYGQGSRRPQHF
TRBV28	.	TRBJ1-1	CASSPVGGLVAFF
TRBV4-2	TRBD2	TRBJ2-3	CASSQDLAADTQYF
TRBV30	.	TRBJ1-2	CAWSTGVIEGYTF
TRBV29-1	.	TRBJ1-4	CSVVTGDLGEKLFF
TRBV18	TRBD1	TRBJ1-5	CASSPPDRGRDQPQHF
TRBV2	TRBD2	TRBJ2-7	CASKTRTSGYEQYF
TRBV30	.	TRBJ1-5	CAWSREINQPQHF
TRBV5-1	.	TRBJ2-1	CASSLAGVVNEQFF
TRBV6-5	TRBD1	TRBJ2-7	CASSSWDSQGEQYF
TRBV19	.	TRBJ2-5	CASSTTGGETQYF
TRBV7-6	.	TRBJ2-7	CASSSFGKVDYEQYF
TRBV28	TRBD1	TRBJ1-1	CASSLRRTGGTEAFF
TRBV18	.	TRBJ2-2	CASSPRLENTGELFF
TRBV5-5	.	TRBJ2-2	CASSFYTNTGELFF
TRBV5-1	TRBD2	TRBJ2-7	CASSFTSGRVYEQYF
TRBV27	.	TRBJ2-1	CATRQSSYNEQFF
TRBV29-1	.	TRBJ1-2	CSVEGTDGYTF
TRBV27	.	TRBJ2-3	CASRTPGRIQYF
TRBV18	.	TRBJ1-5	CASSRFAGETSNQPQHF
TRBV4-1	TRBD2	TRBJ2-2	CASSQDVSAAGAGELFF
TRBV13	.	TRBJ2-2	CASSYRGTPGTGELFF
TRBV5-4	.	TRBJ2-7	CASSSAGRFSETLYF
TRBV5-1	.	TRBJ2-3	CASSLRMLLGSSTDTQYF
TRBV5-1	.	TRBJ2-7	CASSLASGASSYEQYF